This T cell receptor (beta chain) derives from a study of control samples from healthy donors and cancer patients. The data were produced by immunoSEQ multiplex PCR, yet TCRdb's version contains in-frame clones alone and is incomplete. The data hold 150,000 or so clones, with roughly 94% observed a single time. The V and J ends lost 4 bases and 0 bases respectively, with 15 bases between them. Germline V CDR1 and CDR2: SGHKS, YYEKEE (reference sequence). The CDR3 has 16 amino acids. The receptor comes from a man aged 40-50 years in good health. The V gene is TRBV5-5, the J gene TRBJ2-3; the D is unclear. Sequencing was carried out using blood. The CDR3 is CASSPGPVSSTDTQYF. CDR3 coding DNA: TGTGCCAGCAGCCCCGGACCTGTGTCTAGCACAGATACGCAGTATTTT.